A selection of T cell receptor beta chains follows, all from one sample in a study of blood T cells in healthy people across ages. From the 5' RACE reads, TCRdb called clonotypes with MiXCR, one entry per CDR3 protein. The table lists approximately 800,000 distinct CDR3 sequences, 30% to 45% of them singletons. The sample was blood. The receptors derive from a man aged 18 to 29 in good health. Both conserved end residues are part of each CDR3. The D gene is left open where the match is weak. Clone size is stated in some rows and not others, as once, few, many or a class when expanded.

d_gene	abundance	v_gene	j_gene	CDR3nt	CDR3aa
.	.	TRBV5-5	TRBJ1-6	TGTGCCAGCAGTTCCGACAGTTGGGATTCACCCCCCCACTTT	CASSSDSWDSPPHF
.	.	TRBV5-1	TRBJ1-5	TGCGCCAGCAGCTTGACGGGCCCTCAGCCCCAGCATTTT	CASSLTGPQPQHF
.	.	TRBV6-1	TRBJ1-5	TGTGCCAGCAGCGAACTCCGACAGACACCTACAAATTCCAATCAGCCCCAGCATTTT	CASSELRQTPTNSNQPQHF
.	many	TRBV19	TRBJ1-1	TGTGCCAGTAAAGGTAGGATGAACACTGAAGCTTTCTTT	CASKGRMNTEAFF
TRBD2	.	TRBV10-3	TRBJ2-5	TGTGCCATCAGTGACACTAGCGGACACCAAGAGACCCAGTACTTC	CAISDTSGHQETQYF
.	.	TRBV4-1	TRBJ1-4	TGCGCCAGCAGCAGGCTTCAGGGTAGCAATGAAAAACTGTTTTTT	CASSRLQGSNEKLFF
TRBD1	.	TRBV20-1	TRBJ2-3	TGCAGTGCTAGTTTTGACAGGGGGCAGGCAGATACGCAGTATTTT	CSASFDRGQADTQYF
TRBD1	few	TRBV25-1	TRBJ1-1	TGTGCCAGCACTCCAGGGGGGGACAGACATACTGAAGCTTTCTTT	CASTPGGDRHTEAFF
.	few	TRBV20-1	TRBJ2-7	TGCAGTGCTACATATTCCATCGGAACATTAGATAACAATGAGCAGTACTTC	CSATYSIGTLDNNEQYF
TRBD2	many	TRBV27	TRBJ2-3	TGTGCCAGCAGTTCCGAGCGGGGGGGCATCTTCGCGCAGTATTTT	CASSSERGGIFAQYF
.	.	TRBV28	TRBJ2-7	TGTGCCAGCAGGACAACAGGGGTACCAGGGGGGGCCCAGTACTTC	CASRTTGVPGGAQYF
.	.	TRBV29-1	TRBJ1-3	TGCAGCGTTGAAGATGGAGGATTGCCTGGAAACACCATATATTTT	CSVEDGGLPGNTIYF
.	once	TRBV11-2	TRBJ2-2	TGTGCCAGCAGCCTCAGGAGATCGGGGAACACCGGGGAGCTGTTTTTT	CASSLRRSGNTGELFF
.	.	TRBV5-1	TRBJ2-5	TGCGCCAGCAGCTTGATTGGAGATCAAGAGACCCAGTACTTC	CASSLIGDQETQYF
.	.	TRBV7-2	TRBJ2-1	TGTGCCAGCAGCGAAAGCACTAGTTTACCTGAGCAGTTCTTC	CASSESTSLPEQFF
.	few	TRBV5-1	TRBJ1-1	TGCGCCAGCACCAGTCAACAGGGCGGAACTGAAGCTTTCTTT	CASTSQQGGTEAFF
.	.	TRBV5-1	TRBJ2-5	TGCGCCAGCAGCTTGGCCTTGAATAGCGGATATCAAGAGACCCAGTACTTC	CASSLALNSGYQETQYF
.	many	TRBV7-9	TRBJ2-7	TGTGCCAGCAGCTTACCGGACCGCTACGAGCAGTACTTC	CASSLPDRYEQYF
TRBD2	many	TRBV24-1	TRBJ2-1	TGTGCCACCAGTGATCTCACAGGCAGCGGGGGCCACAATGAGCAGTTCTTC	CATSDLTGSGGHNEQFF
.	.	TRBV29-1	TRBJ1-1	TGCAGCGGTGAAAAGGGAATGAACACTGAAGCTTTCTTT	CSGEKGMNTEAFF
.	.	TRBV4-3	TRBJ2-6	TGCGCCAGCAGCCAAGATAAGCGGCCTTCTGGGGCCAACGTCCTGACTTTC	CASSQDKRPSGANVLTF
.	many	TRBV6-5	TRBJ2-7	TGTGCCAGCAGTCCAGGCGGGACTCACTCCTACGAGCAGTACTTC	CASSPGGTHSYEQYF
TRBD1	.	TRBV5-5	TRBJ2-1	TGTGCCAGCAGCCGGACAGGGACACAAGAGACCCAGTTCTTC	CASSRTGTQETQFF
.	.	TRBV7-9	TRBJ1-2	TGTGCCAGCAGCTACCTGGGGGTTGGCTACACCTTC	CASSYLGVGYTF
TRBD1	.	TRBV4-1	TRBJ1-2	TGCGCCAGCAGCCAAGCTAGACAGGGGGCGGATGGCTACACCTTC	CASSQARQGADGYTF
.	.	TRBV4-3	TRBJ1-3	TGCGCCAGCAGCCCTGCCAGCCGCTCTGGAAACACCATATATTTT	CASSPASRSGNTIYF
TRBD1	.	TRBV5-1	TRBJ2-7	TGCGCCAGCAGATGGGACAGGGGAACCTACGAGCAGTACTTC	CASRWDRGTYEQYF
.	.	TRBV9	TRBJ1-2	TGTGCCAGCAGCCCCATCCGAGGGGGTGGCTACACCTTC	CASSPIRGGGYTF
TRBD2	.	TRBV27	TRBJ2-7	TGTGCCAGCAGCCCGTCGGGCGGGGGTGTCTACGAGCAGTACTTC	CASSPSGGGVYEQYF
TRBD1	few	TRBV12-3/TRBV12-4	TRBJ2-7	TGTGCCAGCAGTTTACGACAGGGCTTCTACGAGCAGTACTTC	CASSLRQGFYEQYF
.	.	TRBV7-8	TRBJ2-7	TGTGCCAGCAGCGCGTCTAAGGGGCGCGAGCAGTACTTC	CASSASKGREQYF
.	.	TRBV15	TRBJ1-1	TGTGCCACCAAGGACACGAACACTGAAGCTTTCTTT	CATKDTNTEAFF
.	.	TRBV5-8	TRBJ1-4	TGTGCCAGCAGCTCAGGGTTAGGCGAAAAACTGTTTTTT	CASSSGLGEKLFF